The 21 T cell receptor beta chains below come from one sample, sequenced in a study of CD8+ T cells in alopecia areata (dated by TCRdb to 2017 to 2018). Library preparation used the immunoSEQ multiplex PCR assay. For TCR sequencing, RNA was extracted from every sample and reverse transcribed into cDNA to serve as template. TCRdb mirrors the immuneACCESS table, restricted to in-frame sequences. Some clones are absent from its copies; in checked studies, under half trace to an unresolved V gene, and the reason for the others is unknown. This sample has about 120,000 clones in its table, and roughly three fifths of those were observed once. The ten largest clonotypes hold over 9% of the sample. Reading the label with the study, this specimen's time point is: roughly 26 weeks on oral tofacitinib. What the treatment or condition label conveys for this sample: oral pan-JAK inhibitor, 5-10 mg twice daily.

The sample in question was CD8+ T cells sorted from blood, obtained at week 24, from a patient treated with tofacitinib. These receptor sequences come from a human donor with alopecia areata.

The gene calls are TRBV7-2 and TRBJ2-3; TRBD2 matches 8 bases. CDR3 length equals 16 residues. Germline-derived CDR1 and CDR2 are SGHTA and FQGNSA. V dropped 5 bases and J dropped 5; count of bases not matched to a gene: 12. DNA for the CDR3: TGTGCCAGCAGCCTCGGACTAGCCCTCCGAGAAGATACGCAGTATTTT. Translated, it gives CASSLGLALREDTQYF.

The rearrangement joins TRBV10-3 to TRBJ2-1; no definite D call. The CDR3 extends over 15 amino acids. Germline CDR1 ENHRY, CDR2 SYGVKD. Trimming stripped 2 bases from V and 6 bases from J, with 14 bases between. The CDR3 nucleotides read TGTGCCATCAGTGAGGCCCCTCGTCAGCTCAATGAGCAGTTCTTC. Its translation: CAISEAPRQLNEQFF.

V and J are TRBV5-4 and TRBJ2-7; D gene unclear. Trimming shortened V by 3 bases and J by 3 bases, and 16 bases separated the two germline ends. Germline V CDR1 and CDR2: SGHNT, YYREEE (reference sequence). CDR3 length: 15 residues. The DNA for the CDR3 is TGTGCCAGCAGCTCCAATACGGAAAGAGACTACGAGCAGTACTTC. It is translated as CASSSNTERDYEQYF.

This chain joins TRBV13 and TRBJ2-1, with D perhaps assigned TRBD1 or TRBD2 (6 bases each). Germline V lookup: CDR1 PRHDT, CDR2 FYEKMQ (reference sequence). This CDR3 comprises 13 residues. The V end was cut by 5 bases, the J end by 10 bases, with 15 bases between. The CDR3: CASSGGGFREQFF. CDR3 coding DNA: TGTGCCAGCAGCGGAGGGGGATTCAGGGAGCAGTTCTTC.

This chain joins TRBV7-2 and TRBJ1-6; D uncertain. The V gene's germline CDR1 is SGHTA and CDR2 FQGNSA. V was clipped by 1 base and J by 6 bases, with 16 bases between them. There are 17 residues in the CDR3. In DNA, the CDR3 is TGTGCCAGCAGCTTAGTTACCCCTGGAGGGTTTAATTCACCCCTCCACTTT. Protein: CASSLVTPGGFNSPLHF.

As to this clone: This sample also contains other DNA sequences that code for the same CDR3. This chain links TRBV2 with TRBJ2-2; D uncertain. Germline values: CDR1 SNHLY, CDR2 FYNNEI. The germline V and J ends were trimmed by 0 bases and 8 bases, with 1 base remaining between them. The CDR3 loop spans 11 amino acids. The CDR3 DNA follows: TGTGCCAGCAGTGAAGCAGGGGAGCTGTTTTTT. Translation: CASSEAGELFF. The complete variable domain, with remaining parts taken from reference TRBV2 and TRBJ2-2, reads EPEVTQTPSHQVTQMGQEVILRCVPISNHLYFYWYRQILGQKVEFLVSFYNNEISEKSEIFDDQFSVERPDGSNFTLKIRSTKLEDSAMYFCASSEAGELFFGEGSRLTVL.

The rearrangement uses TRBV7-9 and TRBJ2-1, with TRBD1 identical over 7 bases. From germline, CDR1 is SEHNR and CDR2 FQNEAQ (reference sequence). There are 15 residues in the CDR3. The trim removed 5 bases at V and 8 bases at J, leaving 12 bases unmatched. The CDR3 loop reads CASSLETGKLDEQFF. The CDR3 nucleotides read TGTGCCAGCAGCCTGGAGACAGGGAAGTTGGATGAGCAGTTCTTC.

In DNA form, the CDR3 reads TGCAGCGGCGGAGGCGGCAGGGATTACGAGCAGTACTTC. Its protein is CSGGGGRDYEQYF. V and J are TRBV29-1 and TRBJ2-7; either TRBD1 or TRBD2 may fit D (5 bases each). V shed 7 bases and J shed 4 bases, with 17 bases lying between them. CDR1 and CDR2 (germline): SQVTM, ANQGSEA. The CDR3 spans 13 residues.

This clone was counted a few times. The rearrangement joins TRBV9 to TRBJ1-1, with D unresolved. The V and J ends lost 0 bases and 4 bases respectively, with 7 bases between them. Germline CDR1 SGDLS, CDR2 YYNGEE. The CDR3 is 13 amino acids. The CDR3: CASSVDDITEAFF. The CDR3 DNA follows: TGTGCCAGCAGCGTAGACGACATCACTGAAGCTTTCTTT.

The chain has TRBV19 and TRBJ1-5; 8 bases are shared with TRBD1. This CDR3 region has 16 residues. Germline assignment: CDR1 LNHDA and CDR2 SQIVND (reference sequence). J lost 7 bases, V lost 2 bases, and 10 bases had no gene match. DNA for the CDR3: TGTGCCAGTAGTATAAAGGCCAGGGGGCTTGAACAGCCCCAGCATTTT. Translation: CASSIKARGLEQPQHF. The variable domain in full, completed from reference TRBV19 and TRBJ1-5, reads DGGITQSPKYLFRKEGQNVTLSCEQNLNHDAMYWYRQDPGQGLRLIYYSQIVNDFQKGDIAEGYSVSREKKESFPLTVTSAQKNPTAFYLCASSIKARGLEQPQHFGDGTRLSIL.

The gene calls are TRBV14 and TRBJ1-6, with a possible D match to TRBD1 (5 bases). Germline CDR1 SGHDN, CDR2 FVKESK. The CDR3 is 15 residues long. V lost 4 bases to trimming and J lost 6 bases, with 13 bases between them. CDR3: CASSRTGRGNSPLHF. Here the CDR3 DNA reads TGTGCCAGCAGCCGAACAGGACGGGGTAATTCACCCCTCCACTTT.

This chain uses TRBV19 with TRBJ2-5; TRBD1 might be the D (6 bases). This CDR3 is built from 11 residues. Germline V lookup: CDR1 LNHDA, CDR2 SQIVND (reference sequence). V was clipped by 9 bases and J by 5 bases, with 10 bases between them. The CDR3 sequence is CASRGEETQYF. The CDR3 DNA sequence: TGTGCCAGCAGGGGAGAGGAGACCCAGTACTTC.

The chain uses TRBV27 and TRBJ2-1; perhaps D is TRBD1 or TRBD2 (5 bases each). Germline CDR1 is MNHEY and CDR2 is SMNVEV (reference sequence). V was clipped by 7 bases and J by 10 bases, with 14 bases between them. CDR3 length: 12 amino acids. The CDR3 reads CASTSWGFEQFF. CDR3 DNA: TGTGCCAGCACCTCATGGGGGTTCGAGCAGTTCTTC.

This clone turned up a few times. The rearrangement joins TRBV4-1 to TRBJ2-5, with D perhaps matching TRBD1 (5 bases). This CDR3 is 13 amino acids long. The V end was cut by 4 bases, the J end by 4 bases, with 10 bases between. Per germline, CDR1 MGHRA and CDR2 YSYEKL. This CDR3 is CASSLRRGETQYF. The CDR3 DNA reads as TGCGCCAGCAGCCTCCGAAGGGGAGAGACCCAGTACTTC.

This chain links TRBV19 with TRBJ2-1; TRBD1 matches 7 bases. With V trimmed by 4 bases and J by 8 bases, 5 bases remained unmatched. The CDR3 consists of 13 residues. Per the germline V gene, CDR1 is LNHDA and CDR2 is SQIVND (reference sequence). DNA for the CDR3: TGTGCCAGTAGTAATAACAGGGGCTATGAGCAGTTCTTC. Encoded protein: CASSNNRGYEQFF. Full variable domain (missing parts from reference TRBV19 and TRBJ2-1): DGGITQSPKYLFRKEGQNVTLSCEQNLNHDAMYWYRQDPGQGLRLIYYSQIVNDFQKGDIAEGYSVSREKKESFPLTVTSAQKNPTAFYLCASSNNRGYEQFFGPGTRLTVL.

V is TRBV2 and J is TRBJ2-7; TRBD1 aligns across 9 bases. The germline V gene has CDR1 SNHLY and CDR2 FYNNEI. V was pared by 6 bases and J by 4 bases, with 4 bases of the junction left unmatched. There are 13 residues in the CDR3. The CDR3 sequence: CASRDRGMYEQYF. Here the CDR3 DNA reads TGTGCCAGCAGGGACAGGGGTATGTACGAGCAGTACTTC.

This clone was picked up a small number of times. The chain combines TRBV29-1 with TRBJ2-2; D not resolved. Deletions cut 5 bases from V and 6 bases from J, with 4 bases between. The CDR3 spans 10 residues. The germline gives CDR1 SQVTM, CDR2 ANQGSEA. Here the CDR3 DNA reads TGCAGCGTTAAGGCCGGGGAGCTGTTTTTT. It encodes CSVKAGELFF.

This clone was detected only a few times. This rearrangement joins TRBV5-6 to TRBJ1-1; a possible D gene is TRBD1 (6 bases). V was pared by 2 bases and J by 5 bases, with 13 bases between. There are 14 residues in the CDR3. Germline CDR1 reads SGHDT; CDR2 reads YYEEEE. Here the CDR3 DNA reads TGTGCCAGCAGCTTTGGGGGGCCTACGACTGAAGCTTTCTTT. Its translation: CASSFGGPTTEAFF.

The gene calls are TRBV19 and TRBJ1-5; 8 nucleotides agree with TRBD1. The J segment lost 7 bases and the V segment lost 3 bases, leaving 11 bases of the junction unmatched. The V gene's germline CDR1 is LNHDA and CDR2 SQIVND (reference sequence). The CDR3 is made up of 16 amino acids. CDR3 DNA sequence: TGTGCCAGTAGTATGGGGTTTACAGGGGGTTCACAGCCCCAGCATTTT. It translates to CASSMGFTGGSQPQHF.

This clone was seen more than once but under ten times. The V call is TRBV18, the J call TRBJ1-1; perhaps TRBD1 as D (5 bases). V lost 1 base and J lost 1, with 25 bases in between. The CDR3 is made up of 20 amino acids. Germline V gene data show CDR1 as KGHSH and CDR2 as LQKENI. The CDR3: CASSPRGRVDLSIQNTEAFF. CDR3 nucleotide sequence: TGTGCCAGCTCACCACGAGGCAGGGTAGACCTCTCAATTCAGAACACTGAAGCTTTCTTT.

This rearrangement joins TRBV2 to TRBJ1-1, with a tentative D call TRBD1 (5 bases). Per germline, CDR1 SNHLY and CDR2 FYNNEI. The CDR3 has 13 residues. V was clipped by 9 bases and J by 0 bases, with 11 bases between them. The CDR3 DNA reads TGTGCCAGTTCAGGGTTCCTGAACACTGAAGCTTTCTTT. Residues: CASSGFLNTEAFF.